This T cell receptor beta chain was obtained from a study of OX40 agonist ivuxolimab in advanced cancers. Findings of the study overall: Researchers report that CD8+ T cells had, on average, more expanded clones than CD4+. Expanded peripheral T-cell antigen specificity went undetermined.

Per the germline V gene, CDR1 is SGHRS and CDR2 is YFSETQ. CDR3 length equals 15 residues. V was pared by 0 bases and J by 12 bases, with 11 bases of the junction left unmatched. Profiling relied on immunoSEQ multiplex PCR, and the TCRdb table lists in-frame clones only, not all of them. The table shows some 62,000 clones, with about 92% occurring only once. A word on this clone: The antigen remains undetermined.

The rearrangement joins TRBV5-1 to TRBJ1-2; 10 bases match TRBD1. This TCR came from an adult with an advanced solid tumor such as melanoma, head and neck, liver or kidney cancer. Sequenced material: CD4+ or CD8+ T cells sorted from blood, taken in a trial of the OX40 agonist ivuxolimab. This CDR3 reads CASSLDAGQGSSNTF. As DNA, the CDR3 is TGCGCCAGCAGCTTGGATGCGGGACAGGGGAGTAGCAACACCTTC.